The source of this T cell receptor beta chain is a study of CD8+ T cells in alopecia areata (dated by TCRdb to about 2018). At the level of the whole study: Treated patients were enrolled in an open-label pilot trial of oral tofacitinib, 5 to 10 mg twice daily, for moderate-to-severe alopecia areata. To study T cell clonal expansion in alopecia areata, the researchers applied high-throughput TCRbeta sequencing to both the C3H/HeJ mouse model and human patients. TCRbeta CDR3 regions were amplified by immunoSEQ multiplex PCR using 35 Vbeta forward and 13 Jbeta reverse primers. For the treated patients, the SALT score, which quantifies what percentage of scalp surface area is affected, served as the measure of disease severity. Biopsies were taken from tofacitinib-treated patients at baseline and again at 4 and 24 weeks into treatment, and several of those patients also had a later scalp biopsy. The RNA source kit depended on sample type: the PAXgene miRNA kit for fixed scalp, the miRNeasy kit for PBMCs, and the RNeasy kit for mouse skin. Tofacitinib was administered for 6 to 18 months, and 6 months of follow-up off drug were then conducted to assess delayed response and recurrence. Human TCRbeta sequencing covered scalp tissue and sorted CD4+ and CD8+ peripheral blood T cells from patchy and totalis/universalis alopecia areata patients and healthy controls. Scalp clonality was compared across normal scalp (n=4), patchy alopecia areata scalp (n=8), and alopecia totalis/universalis scalp (n=8).

Libraries were constructed by the immunoSEQ multiplex PCR assay. RNA was extracted from all samples and reverse transcribed into cDNA as template for TCR sequencing. First-strand cDNA was synthesized with SuperScript III using a 2:1 mix of oligo-dT and random hexamers. Amplification bias was assessed with a synthetic immune receptor repertoire, and residual bias was removed computationally. Processing in the source paper ran as follows. Raw reads were preprocessed to remove errors, and CDR3 was defined by IMGT conventions from the conserved cysteine to phenylalanine. Clonality was computed by normalizing Shannon entropy by log2 of the number of productive unique TCRs and subtracting the result from 1. Scalp TCRbeta sequences were cross-referenced with sorted blood CD4 and CD8 repertoires so that the CD4 or CD8 identity of scalp clones could be inferred. Drawn from immuneACCESS, this table holds only the in-frame rearrangements with V and J called that TCRdb kept. Clones are partly lost; checked studies trace under half to an unresolved V gene and leave the rest unexplained. V and J calls plus clone size are reproduced from that table; the DNA served to infer D and trimming. The sample table shows hundreds of thousands of clones, and over 60% are seen once. The biggest ten clones account for approximately 1.2% of the sample.

Per the publication, the treatment or condition label means: oral pan-JAK inhibitor, 5-10 mg twice daily. Lesional scalp punch biopsies and peripheral blood were obtained from alopecia areata patients. PBMCs were separated by density centrifugation and stained for CD3, CD4 and CD8, after which CD4+ and CD8+ T cells were sorted on a FACSAria. This clone appeared once. There is no known antigen for this receptor. It has no much larger one-base neighbor in the sample; base qualities were not kept. Looking up the germline V gene yields CDR1 LGHNA and CDR2 YSLEER. V and J are truncated by 0 bases and 3 bases respectively, leaving an intervening sequence of 12 bases. The CDR3 measures 16 amino acids from cysteine to phenylalanine. Solely the CDR3 DNA is kept, with 48 bases framed from the first base. General study outcomes and caveats: Lesional scalp, especially in alopecia totalis/universalis, showed higher clonality and more expanded CD8+ clones than normal scalp, suggesting antigenic drive. Unlike mouse skin, where gammadelta T cells dominate, normal human skin contains resident alphabeta T cells that get sequenced too, which complicates analysis of the scalp TCR repertoire. Because the treated cohort was small and included a single nonresponder, larger studies are needed to assess links between baseline CD8+ expansion and response. Tofacitinib significantly decreased scalp clonality and the number of expanded CD8+ clones among the top 100 scalp clones. Shared TCR sequences between patients were less evident than in mice, which may be partly attributable to HLA diversity in the patient population. During tofacitinib treatment, many expanded lesional clones stuck around in both scalp and blood, and this persistence may partly explain why relapse happens after treatment is stopped.

The chain employs TRBV4-3 and TRBJ2-1; TRBD1 could be the D gene, as 6 bases match. Sequencing was performed on CD4+ T cells sorted from blood, taken at week 44, from a patient treated with tofacitinib. This clonotype was obtained from a human donor with alopecia areata. The encoded CDR3 is CASSQEPGHIYNEQFF. The DNA sequence is given as TGCGCCAGCAGCCAAGAGCCGGGACACATCTACAATGAGCAGTTCTTC.